What follows are 32 T cell receptor beta chains derived from one specimen sequenced in a study of T cells in Graves' hyperthyroidism and ophthalmopathy. Regions amplified from RNA transcripts were the TCR beta CDR3 regions. The HTBI primer set served for first-round RT-PCR of the TCR CDR3. TCRdb used MiXCR to reprocess the multiplex PCR reads, holding one entry per CDR3 protein. The sample lists roughly 580,000 distinct CDR3 sequences, roughly 46% occurring once. The material sequenced was peripheral blood or thyroid tissue (not recorded which). These receptors came from a woman between 18 and 29 years old with Graves' hyperthyroidism.

V usage is TRBV20-1 and J usage is TRBJ2-5, with 8 bases matching TRBD1. With 5 bases clipped from V and 3 bases from J, the junction kept 5 bases outside the gene matches. CDR1 is DFQATT and CDR2 is SNEGSKA in the germline V gene (reference sequence). The CDR3 is 13 amino acids. DNA for the CDR3: TGCAGTGCTTCCCGGACAGGGAAAGAGACCCAGTACTTC. Its protein is CSASRTGKETQYF.

The chain recombines TRBV29-1 with TRBJ1-1, with 11 bases lining up with TRBD1. Germline loops: CDR1 SQVTM, CDR2 ANQGSEA. V gave up 6 bases and J gave up 5 bases; unmatched junction bases: 8. This CDR3 is built from 14 residues. CDR3 in amino acids: CSVGGGDRGTEAFF. Here the CDR3 DNA reads TGCAGCGTGGGAGGGGGGGACAGGGGGACTGAAGCTTTCTTT.

The chain employs TRBV7-2 and TRBJ2-5, with a tentative D call TRBD1 (6 bases). There are 12 residues in the CDR3. The V gene lost 4 bases and the J gene lost 9 bases, with 12 bases spanning the gap. From germline, CDR1 is SGHTA and CDR2 FQGNSA. The CDR3 DNA reads as TGTGCCAGCAGCTCCTACAGGGAACCCCAGTACTTC. Its protein is CASSSYREPQYF.

For this clonotype: One end of the junction is discordant with germline, which a read error may explain. The rearrangement links TRBV12-3 or TRBV12-4 to TRBJ2-5, with unresolved D. This CDR3 has 15 amino acids. CDR3 sequence: CASTVMPLGQETQYF. The CDR3 nucleotides are TGCGCCAGCACCGTGATGCCTCTCGGCCAAGAGACCCAGTACTTC.

To note about this clonotype: The junction and the germline gene differ at one end; a read error may be behind it. The chain couples TRBV6-5 to TRBJ1-2; no clear D gene. The germline V gene encodes CDR1 MNHEY and CDR2 SVGAGI. CDR3 length equals 11 residues. For the CDR3, the DNA is TGTGCCAGCAGTTACTCCGCCGTTTATTCGTTC. Its protein product is CASSYSAVYSF.

This clonotype was seen repeatedly, ten times or more. The chain combines TRBV15 with TRBJ1-5; D is uncertain. Germline CDR1 is LNHNV and CDR2 is YYDKDF (reference sequence). V lost 4 bases and J 4 bases, leaving 5 bases between the germline ends. The length of the CDR3 is 12 residues. In nucleotides, the CDR3 is TGTGCCACCAGCACTACAAATCAGCCCCAGCATTTT. This translates into CATSTTNQPQHF.

The J gene is TRBJ2-7, the V gene TRBV7-6, with D possibly TRBD2 on 6 matching bases. The CDR3 is 11 residues long. Per germline, CDR1 SGHVS and CDR2 FNYEAQ. Trimming removed 11 bases from V and 2 bases from J, with 10 bases in between. This chain's CDR3 is CAAGSPYEQYF. CDR3 nucleotides: TGTGCCGCGGGGTCGCCCTACGAGCAGTACTTC.

V is TRBV2 and J is TRBJ2-7; TRBD2 is a possible D gene (5 bases). There are 13 residues in the CDR3. The V gene's germline CDR1 is SNHLY and CDR2 FYNNEI. V was pared by 1 base and J by 6 bases, with 10 bases between. The CDR3 DNA reads TGTGCCAGCAGTGAAGGGGAGACGTCCGAGCAGTACTTC. Translation: CASSEGETSEQYF.

This clonotype was seen at least ten times. V usage is TRBV2 and J usage is TRBJ1-4, with D unresolved. Trimming pared 1 base from V and 8 bases from J, leaving 8 bases between. Per the germline V gene, CDR1 is SNHLY and CDR2 is FYNNEI. There are 13 residues in the CDR3. The CDR3 nucleotides are TGTGCCAGCAGTGAAGTTGAGGAAGAAAAACTGTTTTTT. As protein: CASSEVEEEKLFF.

The rearrangement uses TRBV2 and TRBJ2-7, with a tentative D call TRBD2 (5 bases). This CDR3 comprises 15 residues. The V gene lost 1 base and the J gene lost 2 bases, with 12 bases spanning the gap. Per the germline V gene, CDR1 is SNHLY and CDR2 is FYNNEI. CDR3 coding DNA: TGTGCCAGCAGTGAAGGCGGGTCGGAAACCTACGAGCAGTACTTC. It translates to CASSEGGSETYEQYF.

This clonotype was found many times. This rearrangement joins TRBV12-3 or TRBV12-4 to TRBJ1-5; D uncertain. V was pared by 7 bases and J by 1 base, with 8 bases between. The CDR3 extends over 13 amino acids. Here the CDR3 reads CASTLGSNQPQHF. The CDR3 bases are TGTGCCAGCACTTTGGGGAGCAATCAGCCCCAGCATTTT.

The rearrangement uses TRBV7-4 and TRBJ2-7; maybe TRBD1 (6 bases). Trimming shortened V by 3 bases and J by 2 bases, and 11 bases separated the two germline ends. Germline lookup yields CDR1 SGHVT and CDR2 SQSDAQ. The length of the CDR3 is 14 residues. The CDR3 reads CASSFAGVTYEQYF. The DNA of the CDR3 is TGTGCCAGCAGCTTCGCAGGGGTTACCTACGAGCAGTACTTC.

As regards this clonotype: The germline gene is not matched at one end of the junction; a read error may be the cause. The gene calls are TRBV20-1 and TRBJ1-1, with 7 bases fitting TRBD1. This CDR3 is 16 amino acids long. Germline CDR1 reads DFQATT; CDR2 reads SNEGSKA (reference sequence). CDR3 DNA: TGCAGTGCTAGAGAGACAGGGAGCGTTATGAACACTGAAGCTTCCTTT. It is translated as CSARETGSVMNTEASF.

This clonotype is a singleton in its sample. The V call is TRBV7-8, the J call TRBJ2-7; D may be TRBD1 (5 bases). This CDR3 region has 13 residues. Germline assignment: CDR1 SGHVS and CDR2 FQNEAQ. V dropped 5 bases and J dropped 11 bases, with 19 bases sitting between them. CDR3 in amino acids: CASSQSSGQTEYF. As DNA, the CDR3 is TGTGCCAGCAGCCAGTCCTCTGGGCAGACAGAGTACTTC.

The sample holds many counts of this clonotype. In nucleotides, the CDR3 is TGTGCCAGCAGCTTAGGACAGGGGGTAGTGCAGTACTTC. Encoded protein: CASSLGQGVVQYF. The chain links TRBV7-9 to TRBJ2-7; the match to TRBD1 covers 9 bases. This CDR3 has 13 residues. J gave up 9 bases and V 1 base, and 4 bases lay outside the gene matches. Germline assignment: CDR1 SEHNR and CDR2 FQNEAQ (reference sequence).

The gene calls are TRBV19 and TRBJ1-1; D is unresolved. This CDR3 has 15 amino acids. Germline CDR1 and CDR2: LNHDA and SQIVND (reference sequence). V gave up 4 bases and J gave up 5 bases, with 17 bases separating them. The CDR3, as DNA: TGTGCCAGTAGTACGTACCCCCTGTGGAATACTGAAGCTTTCTTT. It encodes CASSTYPLWNTEAFF.

This clonotype appeared many times. This chain joins TRBV7-9 and TRBJ1-6; D unresolved. Germline lookup yields CDR1 SEHNR and CDR2 FQNEAQ (reference sequence). Deletions cut 5 bases from V and 7 bases from J, with 12 bases between. The CDR3 spans 14 residues. CDR3 region: CASSLSVGNSPLHF. DNA of the CDR3: TGTGCCAGCAGCCTCAGCGTGGGGAATTCACCCCTCCACTTT.

Concerning this clonotype: One end of the junction is discordant with germline, which a read error may explain. J is TRBJ1-3 and V is TRBV7-2, with 10 bases aligning to TRBD1. There are 15 residues in the CDR3. Germline values: CDR1 SGHTA, CDR2 FQGNSA. The CDR3 nucleotides are TGTGCCAACAGCTGGGGACAGGGGTTGAGAAACACCATATATTTT. This gives the protein CANSWGQGLRNTIYF.

The chain links TRBV7-3 to TRBJ1-1, with 8 bases that match TRBD1. Germline V gene data show CDR1 as SGHTA and CDR2 as FQGTGA. After removal of 6 bases from V and 2 bases from J, the junction contained 8 bases not matched to a gene. CDR3 length: 15 amino acids. CDR3 region: CASRPGTGLNTEAFF. For the CDR3, the DNA is TGTGCCAGCAGACCTGGGACAGGACTTAACACTGAAGCTTTCTTT.

This rearrangement joins TRBV12-3 or TRBV12-4 to TRBJ1-5, with 7 nucleotides matching TRBD1. The CDR3 has 14 residues. V was clipped by 6 bases and J by 7 bases; unmatched bases: 9. The chain's CDR3 is CASRPTGSVQPQHF. As DNA, the CDR3 is TGTGCCAGCAGGCCGACAGGGAGTGTCCAGCCCCAGCATTTT.

This rearrangement joins TRBV7-2 to TRBJ1-2; 9 nucleotides line up with TRBD1. The CDR3 totals 14 residues. The germline gives CDR1 SGHTA, CDR2 FQGNSA. V lost 5 bases and J lost 4; bases outside the gene matches: 5. CDR3 amino acids: CASSTRTGAYGYTF. For the CDR3, the DNA is TGTGCCAGCAGCACCCGGACAGGGGCCTATGGCTACACCTTC. Based on the CDR3 plus reference TRBV7-2 and TRBJ1-2, the full variable domain is GAGVSQSPSNKVTEKGKDVELRCDPISGHTALYWYRQSLGQGLEFLIYFQGNSAPDKSGLPSDRFSAERTGGSVSTLTIQRTQQEDSAVYLCASSTRTGAYGYTFGSGTRLTVV.

This chain uses TRBV12-3 or TRBV12-4 with TRBJ2-5; D might be TRBD1 or TRBD2, each matching 5 bases. The V and J ends lost 6 bases and 5 bases respectively, with 16 bases between them. The CDR3 is 14 residues long. CDR3 sequence: CASSPTGTRETQYF. The CDR3, as DNA: TGTGCCAGCAGCCCGACCGGGACCCGGGAGACCCAGTACTTC.

Of note for this clonotype: A much bigger clone sits one base away, suggesting this may be a read error. V is TRBV24-1 and J is TRBJ2-5; 8 bases fit TRBD2. With 4 bases clipped from V and 2 bases from J, the junction kept 5 bases outside the gene matches. Germline CDR1 is KGHDR and CDR2 is SFDVKD. This CDR3 comprises 15 residues. The CDR3 nucleotides are TGTGCCACCAGTGACCGGACTAGCAGACAAGAGACCCAGTACTTC. Translating gives CATSDRTSRQETQYF.

This clonotype was seen more than once but under ten times. The chain combines TRBV20-1 with TRBJ1-1; possible D gene TRBD1, 5 bases. In germline, CDR1 is DFQATT, CDR2 SNEGSKA (reference sequence). The CDR3 has 14 amino acids. CDR3 protein: CSSLARGPNTEAFF. The CDR3, as DNA: TGCAGCTCATTAGCCCGGGGACCGAACACTGAAGCTTTCTTT.

This clonotype was recorded at least ten times. The chain joins TRBV7-9 to TRBJ1-2; D is perhaps TRBD1 (6 bases). The ends were cut back, 1 base at V and 7 bases at J, with 10 bases in the middle. The CDR3 totals 13 residues. CDR1 is SEHNR and CDR2 is FQNEAQ in the germline V gene (reference sequence). The CDR3 sequence is CASSLDRDGGYTF. The CDR3 DNA reads as TGTGCCAGCAGCTTAGACAGGGATGGTGGCTACACCTTC. Complete variable domain (other parts from reference TRBV7-9 and TRBJ1-2): DTGVSQNPRHKITKRGQNVTFRCDPISEHNRLYWYRQTLGQGPEFLTYFQNEAQLEKSRLLSDRFSAERPKGSFSTLEIQRTEQGDSAMYLCASSLDRDGGYTFGSGTRLTVV.

To note about this clonotype: One junction end does not reproduce the germline sequence, and a read error may be involved. The J gene is TRBJ1-1, the V gene TRBV19; D is ambiguous. The CDR3 contains 14 residues. Germline CDR1 is LNHDA and CDR2 is SQIVND (reference sequence). CDR3 amino acids: CASMGDRSPPEAFF. The CDR3 coding sequence is TGTGCCAGTATGGGAGATCGGAGCCCCCCTGAAGCCTTCTTT.

This clonotype was seen a handful of times. This chain connects TRBV9 to TRBJ2-5; D is perhaps TRBD1 or TRBD2 (6 bases each). The CDR3 runs to 16 residues. Looked up from germline, CDR1 is SGDLS and CDR2 is YYNGEE. Trimming pared 0 bases from V and 5 bases from J, leaving 17 bases between. CDR3 sequence (DNA): TGTGCCAGCAGCGTAGAGGGGGGAGCGTCTTGGGAGACCCAGTACTTC. It is translated as CASSVEGGASWETQYF.

The V call is TRBV7-9, the J call TRBJ2-7; D uncertain. This CDR3 spans 12 amino acids. Trimming shortened V by 5 bases and J by 3 bases, and 8 bases separated the two germline ends. CDR1 and CDR2 from the germline V gene are SEHNR and FQNEAQ (reference sequence). The DNA for the CDR3 is TGTGCCAGCAGCGCCGAGGACTACGAGCAGTACTTC. Amino acids: CASSAEDYEQYF. The whole variable domain, remainder taken from reference TRBV7-9 and TRBJ2-7, is DTGVSQNPRHKITKRGQNVTFRCDPISEHNRLYWYRQTLGQGPEFLTYFQNEAQLEKSRLLSDRFSAERPKGSFSTLEIQRTEQGDSAMYLCASSAEDYEQYFGPGTRLTVT.

This clonotype was found many times. V and J are TRBV14 and TRBJ1-6; unclear D gene. Germline V gives CDR1 SGHDN, CDR2 FVKESK. With 4 bases removed from V and 6 bases from J, the gap between germline ends came to 4 bases. The length of the CDR3 is 12 residues. The CDR3 loop reads CASSLPNSPLHF. The CDR3 nucleotides read TGTGCCAGCAGCCTCCCTAATTCACCCCTCCACTTT.

The V gene is TRBV7-3, the J gene TRBJ2-5; maybe TRBD1 (5 bases). V was clipped by 1 base and J by 5 bases, with 17 bases between them. Germline V gene lookup returns CDR1 SGHTA and CDR2 FQGTGA. This CDR3 region has 16 residues. CDR3 DNA sequence: TGTGCCAGCAGCTTAATGGGGCTCGGCGGAACGGAGACCCAGTACTTC. This encodes CASSLMGLGGTETQYF.

Only a few counts were recorded for this clonotype. V usage is TRBV2 and J usage is TRBJ1-2; tentatively, D is TRBD1 (6 bases). There are 12 residues in the CDR3. The ends were cut back, 6 bases at V and 7 bases at J, with 12 bases in the middle. The germline V gene encodes CDR1 SNHLY and CDR2 FYNNEI. The CDR3 is CASSDHRAGYTF. The CDR3 DNA sequence: TGTGCCAGCAGCGATCACAGGGCTGGCTACACCTTC.

This clonotype was observed a few times. This chain connects TRBV24-1 to TRBJ2-3; TRBD2 matches 13 bases. The V and J ends lost 11 bases and 0 bases, in that order; junction bases with no gene match: 4. The CDR3 covers 15 residues. The germline CDR1 and CDR2 sequences are KGHDR and SFDVKD. The CDR3, as DNA: TGTGCCATCGGGACTAGCGGGACTAGCACAGATACGCAGTATTTT. Its translation: CAIGTSGTSTDTQYF.